A selection of T cell receptor beta chains follows, all from one sample in a study of response to subunit inactivated influenza vaccine. MiXCR was run by TCRdb on the RT-PCR reads, yielding one entry per CDR3 protein. The table has hundreds of thousands of distinct CDR3 sequences, about 12% seen once. The sequences come from PBMCs from blood, collected on the day of vaccination. These receptors were taken from a man aged 45-65 years who received an inactivated influenza vaccine. The conserved cysteine and the conserved F or W are not part of the CDR3 here. Each record gives: V gene, J gene, CDR3 protein.

V: TRBV4-2
J: TRBJ1-1
CDR3: ASSQDRTSNTEAF

V: TRBV18
J: TRBJ2-7
CDR3: ASSPGGRGSYEQY

V: TRBV12-3/TRBV12-4
J: TRBJ2-3
CDR3: ASSLSGGRTDTQY

V: TRBV7-9
J: TRBJ2-5
CDR3: ASSLPGLEETQY

V: TRBV11-1
J: TRBJ2-3
CDR3: ASSLGLVQEPSTDTQY

V: TRBV11-2
J: TRBJ2-1
CDR3: ASSTYTSGRAVNEQF

V: TRBV10-3
J: TRBJ1-2
CDR3: AISESRDGYYGYT

V: TRBV12-3/TRBV12-4
J: TRBJ2-1
CDR3: ASSLRQGATHEQF

V: TRBV19
J: TRBJ2-4
CDR3: ASSQRTLAKNIQY

V: TRBV28
J: TRBJ1-3
CDR3: ATILFHTGGSGNTIY

V: TRBV28
J: TRBJ2-5
CDR3: ASSLIGTYQETQY

V: TRBV6-2/TRBV6-3
J: TRBJ1-2
CDR3: ASKRSGTETLNYGYT

V: TRBV2
J: TRBJ2-4
CDR3: ASSSPSTGLKNIQY

V: TRBV7-2
J: TRBJ2-5
CDR3: ASSRTGGETQY

V: TRBV6-1
J: TRBJ2-3
CDR3: ASLAGGLGDTQY

V: TRBV6-1
J: TRBJ2-7
CDR3: ASSEMGPIASEQY